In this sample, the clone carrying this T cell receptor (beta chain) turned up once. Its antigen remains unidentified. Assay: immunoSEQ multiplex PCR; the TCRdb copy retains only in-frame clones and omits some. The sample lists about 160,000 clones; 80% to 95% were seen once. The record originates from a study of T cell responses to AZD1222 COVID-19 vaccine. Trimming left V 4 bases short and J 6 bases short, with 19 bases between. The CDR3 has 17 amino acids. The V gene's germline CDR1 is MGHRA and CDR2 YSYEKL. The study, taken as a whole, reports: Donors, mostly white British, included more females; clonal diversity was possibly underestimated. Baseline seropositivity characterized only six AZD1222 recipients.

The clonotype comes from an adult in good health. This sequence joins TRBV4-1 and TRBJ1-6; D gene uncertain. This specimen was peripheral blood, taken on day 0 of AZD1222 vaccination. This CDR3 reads CASSPLPGPAPNSPLHF. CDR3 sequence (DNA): TGCGCCAGCAGCCCCCTCCCCGGACCGGCCCCTAATTCACCCCTCCACTTT.